This T cell receptor beta chain originates from a study of CD8 T cells in Susac syndrome. Trimming cost V 4 bases and J 7 bases; bases outside gene matches: 6. Germline V gene lookup returns CDR1 MNHEY and CDR2 SVGAGI. CDR3 length equals 13 residues. An input of about 0.45 to 1 ug of RNA was subjected to reverse transcription using random hexamers. TCRdb recomputed calls from the immunoSEQ multiplex PCR reads with MiXCR, one row per CDR3 protein. The table shows about 160,000 distinct CDR3 sequences, with 92% occurring only once. The specimen was CD4+ T cells from PBMCs. This sequence was found in a human donor in good health. The chain recombines TRBV6-5 with TRBJ1-2; 7 bases line up with TRBD1. The CDR3 reads CASSLQGLSGYTF. In nucleotides, the CDR3 is TGTGCCAGCAGTTTACAGGGGCTCTCTGGCTACACCTTC.